The rows below give T cell receptor beta chains drawn from one sample of a study of T cell responses to AZD1222 COVID-19 vaccine. Data came from immunoSEQ multiplex PCR; TCRdb stores just in-frame clones and leaves some out. There are 85,000 to 100,000 clones in the sample; roughly nine tenths occur only once, and around 8.6% lies in the top ten. The sample consisted of peripheral blood, taken 28 days after the second AZD1222 dose. The receptors shown here come from an adult who received the AZD1222 COVID-19 vaccine. Each CDR3 is given with its conserved first and last residue. Each record gives: D gene, V gene, clone size, J gene, CDR3 length, CDR3 DNA, CDR3 protein. The D gene is left open where the match is weak. Clone size, where shown, is once, few, many, or a class for clones that have expanded.

D: NA
V: TRBV30
size: NA
J: TRBJ2-5
length: 13
DNA: TGTGCCTGGAGTTTTAACGGGGGAGAGACCCAGTACTTC
CDR3: CAWSFNGGETQYF

D: NA
V: TRBV30
size: NA
J: TRBJ2-3
length: 16
DNA: TGTGCCTGGAGTCGGCCGGGCTCCACTACCACAGATACGCAGTATTTT
CDR3: CAWSRPGSTTTDTQYF

D: NA
V: TRBV9
size: NA
J: TRBJ2-7
length: 14
DNA: TGTGCCAGCAGCGTAGCCTCCAGCTCCTACGAGCAGTACTTC
CDR3: CASSVASSSYEQYF

D: NA
V: TRBV18
size: NA
J: TRBJ1-5
length: 13
DNA: TGTGCCAGCTCAGTGGACTCCAATCAGCCCCAGCATTTT
CDR3: CASSVDSNQPQHF

D: NA
V: TRBV24-1
size: NA
J: TRBJ1-2
length: 13
DNA: TGTGCCACCAGTGATGGGCCGAACTATGGCTACACCTTC
CDR3: CATSDGPNYGYTF

D: NA
V: TRBV20-1
size: NA
J: TRBJ1-2
length: 17
DNA: TGCAGTGCTAGTCCTATTTGGGCCTCGACAGACACCTATGGCTACACCTTC
CDR3: CSASPIWASTDTYGYTF

D: TRBD1
V: TRBV7-3
size: once
J: TRBJ2-2
length: 14
DNA: TGTGCCTCTGGGACAGGGCCGAACACCGGGGAGCTGTTTTTT
CDR3: CASGTGPNTGELFF

D: NA
V: TRBV7-8
size: NA
J: TRBJ1-3
length: 15
DNA: TGTGCCAGCAGCATTACTACTACCTCTGGAAACACCATATATTTT
CDR3: CASSITTTSGNTIYF

D: NA
V: TRBV5-1
size: NA
J: TRBJ2-2
length: 18
DNA: TGCGCCAGCAGCTTGAGTGATGGTGGGAGGTCGAACACCGGGGAGCTGTTTTTT
CDR3: CASSLSDGGRSNTGELFF

D: NA
V: TRBV10-3
size: NA
J: TRBJ1-2
length: 13
DNA: TGTGCCATCACTTTCGACAGGTCCTATGGCTACACCTTC
CDR3: CAITFDRSYGYTF